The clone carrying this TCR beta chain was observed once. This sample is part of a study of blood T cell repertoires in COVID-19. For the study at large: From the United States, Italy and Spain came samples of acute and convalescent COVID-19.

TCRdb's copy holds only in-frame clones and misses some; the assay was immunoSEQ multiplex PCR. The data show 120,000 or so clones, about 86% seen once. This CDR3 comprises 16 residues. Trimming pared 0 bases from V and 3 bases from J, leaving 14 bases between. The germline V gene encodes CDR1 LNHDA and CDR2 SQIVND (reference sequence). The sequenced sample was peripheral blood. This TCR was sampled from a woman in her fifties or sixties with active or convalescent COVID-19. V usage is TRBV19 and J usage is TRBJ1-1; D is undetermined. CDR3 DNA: TGTGCCAGTAGTATAGACCCCGAGGGAACGGACACTGAAGCTTTCTTT. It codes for CASSIDPEGTDTEAFF.